This is a list of T cell receptor beta chains from one sample in a study of blood T cell repertoires in COVID-19. Data came from immunoSEQ multiplex PCR; TCRdb stores just in-frame clones and leaves some out. Of 200,000 to 250,000 clones in the sample, 75% to 85% were seen once. Sample: peripheral blood. These receptors were taken from a man aged 45-65 years with active or convalescent COVID-19. Each CDR3 is given with its conserved first and last residue. Each record gives: clone size, V gene, D gene, J gene, CDR3 DNA, CDR3 protein. The D gene is left open where the match is weak. The size field is filled for only some rows; it gives once, few, many or a size class.

clone size: -; V gene: TRBV19; D gene: -; J gene: TRBJ2-3; CDR3 DNA: TGTGCCAGTAGTATTAATCCTAGTTCGGATACGCAGTATTTT; CDR3 protein: CASSINPSSDTQYF
clone size: few; V gene: TRBV10-2; D gene: TRBD2; J gene: TRBJ2-1; CDR3 DNA: TGCGCCAGCAGCCGGACTAGCGGGGGGTTGGATGAGCAGTTCTTC; CDR3 protein: CASSRTSGGLDEQFF
clone size: -; V gene: TRBV18; D gene: -; J gene: TRBJ2-3; CDR3 DNA: TGTGCCAGCTCACTCCAACAGGGAGGCACAGATACGCAGTATTTT; CDR3 protein: CASSLQQGGTDTQYF
clone size: -; V gene: TRBV6-5; D gene: TRBD1; J gene: TRBJ2-5; CDR3 DNA: TGTGCCAGCAGGTTAGGGGGCGGAGAGACCCAGTACTTC; CDR3 protein: CASRLGGGETQYF
clone size: -; V gene: TRBV6-2/TRBV6-3; D gene: -; J gene: TRBJ2-2; CDR3 DNA: TGTGCCAGCAGTCACTTACCTAGCGCGGGAAACACCGGGGAGCTGTTTTTT; CDR3 protein: CASSHLPSAGNTGELFF
clone size: -; V gene: TRBV5-5; D gene: TRBD1; J gene: TRBJ2-1; CDR3 DNA: TGTGCCAGCAGCGCGACAGGGGGTGGGTACAATGAGCAGTTCTTC; CDR3 protein: CASSATGGGYNEQFF
clone size: -; V gene: TRBV24-1; D gene: -; J gene: TRBJ2-2; CDR3 DNA: TGTGCCACCCGCGGGACGGGGAACACCGGGGAGCTGTTTTTT; CDR3 protein: CATRGTGNTGELFF
clone size: -; V gene: TRBV27; D gene: TRBD2; J gene: TRBJ2-5; CDR3 DNA: TGTGCCAGCAGTTCCGGGACTAGCAACCAAGAGACCCAGTACTTC; CDR3 protein: CASSSGTSNQETQYF
clone size: -; V gene: TRBV2; D gene: TRBD2; J gene: TRBJ2-5; CDR3 DNA: TGTGCCAGTAGCGGGGGGGCCGGGGAGACCCAGTACTTC; CDR3 protein: CASSGGAGETQYF
clone size: -; V gene: TRBV6-5; D gene: TRBD1; J gene: TRBJ2-2; CDR3 DNA: TGTGCCAGCAGGGAGACAGGGGTCACCGGGGAGCTGTTTTTT; CDR3 protein: CASRETGVTGELFF
clone size: once; V gene: TRBV4-3; D gene: TRBD1; J gene: TRBJ1-4; CDR3 DNA: TGCGCCAGCAGCACGGGGGACAGACGGAATGAAAAACTGTTTTTT; CDR3 protein: CASSTGDRRNEKLFF
clone size: -; V gene: TRBV7-2; D gene: -; J gene: TRBJ2-7; CDR3 DNA: TGTGCCAGCAGCCCTAGAGCGTCTAGCTCTCGCTACGAGCAGTACTTC; CDR3 protein: CASSPRASSSRYEQYF
clone size: -; V gene: TRBV7-2; D gene: TRBD2; J gene: TRBJ2-1; CDR3 DNA: TGTGCCAGCAGCTACCTAGACGGACGGGGGGGCGTCGGGAATGAGCAGTTCTTC; CDR3 protein: CASSYLDGRGGVGNEQFF
clone size: -; V gene: TRBV29-1; D gene: -; J gene: TRBJ2-5; CDR3 DNA: TGCAGCGTTGAGGGGGAGGAGGAGACCCAGTACTTC; CDR3 protein: CSVEGEEETQYF
clone size: -; V gene: TRBV5-1; D gene: -; J gene: TRBJ2-3; CDR3 DNA: TGCGCCAGCAGCGGAGAGCTGGCAGATACGCAGTATTTT; CDR3 protein: CASSGELADTQYF
clone size: few; V gene: TRBV2; D gene: -; J gene: TRBJ1-1; CDR3 DNA: TGTGCCAGCACCAGTGGGCCCACTGAAGCTTTCTTT; CDR3 protein: CASTSGPTEAFF
clone size: -; V gene: TRBV7-2; D gene: -; J gene: TRBJ1-1; CDR3 DNA: TGTGCCAGCAGCTTAATCGGCGGGGGCACTGAAGCTTTCTTT; CDR3 protein: CASSLIGGGTEAFF
clone size: -; V gene: TRBV27; D gene: -; J gene: TRBJ2-6; CDR3 DNA: TGTGCCAGCAAGGGGGGGTCTGGGGCCAACGTCCTGACTTTC; CDR3 protein: CASKGGSGANVLTF
clone size: -; V gene: TRBV12-3/TRBV12-4; D gene: TRBD1; J gene: TRBJ1-2; CDR3 DNA: TGTGCCAGCAGTAGGACAGGGGCCTATGGCTACACCTTC; CDR3 protein: CASSRTGAYGYTF
clone size: -; V gene: TRBV10-3; D gene: -; J gene: TRBJ1-4; CDR3 DNA: TGTGCCATCGGACAGTCTAATGAAAAACTGTTTTTT; CDR3 protein: CAIGQSNEKLFF
clone size: -; V gene: TRBV9; D gene: -; J gene: TRBJ2-2; CDR3 DNA: TGTGCCAGCAGCACCAGGGGCACCGGGGAGCTGTTTTTT; CDR3 protein: CASSTRGTGELFF
clone size: -; V gene: TRBV5-1; D gene: TRBD1; J gene: TRBJ1-4; CDR3 DNA: TGCGCCAGCAGCTTAGGGGGCTCAACAAATGAAAAACTGTTTTTT; CDR3 protein: CASSLGGSTNEKLFF
clone size: few; V gene: TRBV29-1; D gene: -; J gene: TRBJ2-6; CDR3 DNA: TGCAGCGTTGCGAGTACGAGCGGCTCTGGGGCCAACGTCCTGACTTTC; CDR3 protein: CSVASTSGSGANVLTF
clone size: few; V gene: TRBV2; D gene: -; J gene: TRBJ2-7; CDR3 DNA: TGTGCCAGCAGTGAACAGGTTACCTACGAGCAGTACTTC; CDR3 protein: CASSEQVTYEQYF
clone size: -; V gene: TRBV9; D gene: -; J gene: TRBJ2-7; CDR3 DNA: TGTGCCAGCAGCGTAGGAAGCGGGCTCTCCTACGAGCAGTACTTC; CDR3 protein: CASSVGSGLSYEQYF
clone size: -; V gene: TRBV28; D gene: -; J gene: TRBJ2-7; CDR3 DNA: TGTGCCAGCAGTCTTAAGAATGGAGGGGTTGGGGAGCAGTACTTC; CDR3 protein: CASSLKNGGVGEQYF
clone size: once; V gene: TRBV7-2; D gene: -; J gene: TRBJ1-2; CDR3 DNA: TGTGCCAGCAGCTTAATGGGCATTAACTATGGCTACACCTTC; CDR3 protein: CASSLMGINYGYTF
clone size: few; V gene: TRBV6-2/TRBV6-3; D gene: -; J gene: TRBJ2-1; CDR3 DNA: TGTGCCAGCAGTCGGACAGCTACGTACAATGAGCAGTTCTTC; CDR3 protein: CASSRTATYNEQFF
clone size: -; V gene: TRBV18; D gene: -; J gene: TRBJ2-2; CDR3 DNA: TGTGCCAGCTCACCACCCGCGGGGGCTAAGAACACCGGGGAGCTGTTTTTT; CDR3 protein: CASSPPAGAKNTGELFF
clone size: few; V gene: TRBV29-1; D gene: TRBD2; J gene: TRBJ2-7; CDR3 DNA: TGCAGCGTTGCTCTAGCGGGAGCGATTCCCTACGAGCAGTACTTC; CDR3 protein: CSVALAGAIPYEQYF
clone size: -; V gene: TRBV9; D gene: -; J gene: TRBJ2-1; CDR3 DNA: TGTGCCAGCAGCGTAGGCTACGGGGGCTACAATGAGCAGTTCTTC; CDR3 protein: CASSVGYGGYNEQFF
clone size: -; V gene: TRBV7-6; D gene: -; J gene: TRBJ1-6; CDR3 DNA: TGTGCCAGCAGCTTAGCGCTTACCAAAGGGGATCATAATTCACCCCTCCACTTT; CDR3 protein: CASSLALTKGDHNSPLHF
clone size: -; V gene: TRBV19; D gene: TRBD1; J gene: TRBJ1-5; CDR3 DNA: TGTGCCAGTAGTAGGGACAGTAGCAATCAGCCCCAGCATTTT; CDR3 protein: CASSRDSSNQPQHF
clone size: few; V gene: TRBV7-3; D gene: -; J gene: TRBJ2-2; CDR3 DNA: TGTGCCAGCAGCTTAAGGATGGGGCCCGGGGAGCTGTTTTTT; CDR3 protein: CASSLRMGPGELFF
clone size: -; V gene: TRBV28; D gene: TRBD1; J gene: TRBJ1-2; CDR3 DNA: TGTGCCAGCAGTTTTCAGGGGGCCCTTAACTATGGCTACACCTTC; CDR3 protein: CASSFQGALNYGYTF
clone size: -; V gene: TRBV3-1/TRBV3-2; D gene: TRBD2; J gene: TRBJ2-2; CDR3 DNA: TGTGCCAGCAGCCAGGGACTAGCGGGAGCGGGGGAGCTGTTTTTT; CDR3 protein: CASSQGLAGAGELFF
clone size: -; V gene: TRBV5-1; D gene: -; J gene: TRBJ2-2; CDR3 DNA: TGCGCCAGCAGCTTGGTCGGGAACACCGGGGAGCTGTTTTTT; CDR3 protein: CASSLVGNTGELFF
clone size: -; V gene: TRBV6-2/TRBV6-3; D gene: TRBD1; J gene: TRBJ2-2; CDR3 DNA: TGTGCCAGCAGTCCCGCGGACAGGGCCCTCGGGGAGCTGTTTTTT; CDR3 protein: CASSPADRALGELFF
clone size: -; V gene: TRBV4-1; D gene: -; J gene: TRBJ1-2; CDR3 DNA: TGCGCCAGCAGCCAAGACGGGCGGGGGTACTATGGCTACACCTTC; CDR3 protein: CASSQDGRGYYGYTF